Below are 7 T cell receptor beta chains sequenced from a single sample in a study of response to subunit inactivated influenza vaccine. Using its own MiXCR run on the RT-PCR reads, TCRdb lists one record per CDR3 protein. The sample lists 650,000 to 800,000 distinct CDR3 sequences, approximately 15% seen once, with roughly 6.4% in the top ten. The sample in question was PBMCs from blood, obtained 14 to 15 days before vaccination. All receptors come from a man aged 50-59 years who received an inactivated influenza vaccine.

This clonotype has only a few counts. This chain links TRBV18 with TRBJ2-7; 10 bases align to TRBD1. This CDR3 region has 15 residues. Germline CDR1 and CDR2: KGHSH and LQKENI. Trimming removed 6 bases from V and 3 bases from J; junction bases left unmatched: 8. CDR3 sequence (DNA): TGTGCCAGCTCCCCCGGGACAGGGGTCTACTACGAGCAGTACTTC. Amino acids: CASSPGTGVYYEQYF.

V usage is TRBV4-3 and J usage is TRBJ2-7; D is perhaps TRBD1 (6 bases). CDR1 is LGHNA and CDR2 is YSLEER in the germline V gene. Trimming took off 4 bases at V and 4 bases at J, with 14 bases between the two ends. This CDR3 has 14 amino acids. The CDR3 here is CASSPTGMGYEQYF. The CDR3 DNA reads TGCGCCAGCAGCCCAACAGGGATGGGGTACGAGCAGTACTTC.

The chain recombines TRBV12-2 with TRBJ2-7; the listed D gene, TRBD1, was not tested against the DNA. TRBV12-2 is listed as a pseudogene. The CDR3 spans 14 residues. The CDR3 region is CASRLGQQTYEQYF. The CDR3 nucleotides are TGTGCAAGTCGCTTGGGACAGCAGACCTACGAGCAGTACTTC.

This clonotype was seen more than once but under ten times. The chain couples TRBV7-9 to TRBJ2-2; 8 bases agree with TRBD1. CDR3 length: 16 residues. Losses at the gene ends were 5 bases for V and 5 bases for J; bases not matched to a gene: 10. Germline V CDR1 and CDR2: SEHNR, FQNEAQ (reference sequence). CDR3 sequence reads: CASSPWTGKRTGELFF. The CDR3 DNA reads TGTGCCAGCAGCCCGTGGACAGGGAAAAGGACCGGGGAGCTGTTTTTT.

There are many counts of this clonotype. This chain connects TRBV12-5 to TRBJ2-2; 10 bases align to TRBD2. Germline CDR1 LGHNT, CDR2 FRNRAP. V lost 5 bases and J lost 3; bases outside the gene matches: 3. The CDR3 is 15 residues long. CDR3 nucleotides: TGTGCTAGTGGTCCCGGACTAGCGGACACCGGGGAGCTGTTTTTT. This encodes CASGPGLADTGELFF. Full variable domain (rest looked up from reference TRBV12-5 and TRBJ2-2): DARVTQTPRHKVTEMGQEVTMRCQPILGHNTVFWYRQTMMQGLELLAYFRNRAPLDDSGMPKDRFSAEMPDATLATLKIQPSEPRDSAVYFCASGPGLADTGELFFGEGSRLTVL.

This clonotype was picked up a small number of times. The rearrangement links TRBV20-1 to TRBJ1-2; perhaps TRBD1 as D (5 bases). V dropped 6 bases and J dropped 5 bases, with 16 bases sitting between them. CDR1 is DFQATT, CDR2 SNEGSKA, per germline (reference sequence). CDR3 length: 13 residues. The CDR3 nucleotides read TGCAGTGCAATAGACTCGGGGGGATATGGCTACACCTTC. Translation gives CSAIDSGGYGYTF.

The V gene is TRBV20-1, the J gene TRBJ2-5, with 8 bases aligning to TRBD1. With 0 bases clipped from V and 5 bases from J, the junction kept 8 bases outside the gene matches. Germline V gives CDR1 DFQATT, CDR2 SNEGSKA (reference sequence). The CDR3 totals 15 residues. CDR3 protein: CSARDGGRGLETQYF. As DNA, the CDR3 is TGCAGTGCTAGAGATGGGGGCAGGGGGCTGGAGACCCAGTACTTC.